One TCR beta chain is described in this entry. What it binds is unknown. The data were obtained in a study of blood T cells in healthy people across ages. In the study overall: Per two T cells, about one barcoded beta molecule was captured through template switching. Study conclusions and caveats: With age, beta diversity per million T cells declined roughly linearly, significantly by 35 to 40. Researchers judged that diversity estimates from one million T cells fell short of true values.

Per germline, CDR1 SGHVS and CDR2 FNYEAQ. The CDR3 runs 15 residues. Trimming took 5 bases from V and 8 from J; bases not matched to a gene: 3. Combining a sample-barcoded 5' primer with a J-beta primer mix, a second PCR ran for about 6 to 11 cycles. TCRdb re-called the 5' RACE reads with MiXCR, one entry per CDR3 protein. The sample lists 1.5 million to 2 million distinct CDR3 sequences; approximately 50% were seen once. The sequenced sample consisted of blood. The clonotype was recovered from a woman between 40 and 50 years old in good health. The rearrangement joins TRBV7-6 to TRBJ2-1, with TRBD2 matching 16 bases. The CDR3 DNA sequence: TGTGCCAGCAGCGGGACTAGCGGGGGGGCGGATGAGCAGTTCTTC. Translation: CASSGTSGGADEQFF.